This TCR beta chain was found in a study of PD-L1 blockade in urothelial cancer. Study details: The year 2014 saw patients start atezolizumab, 1,200 mg intravenously every 3 weeks. Bladder-origin urothelial cancer in males described twenty-five of the 29 patients. The study, taken as a whole, reports: Blood clones associated with the tumor expanded more at 3 weeks in durable-benefit patients.

Remarks on this clone: Its antigen remains unknown.

The time point denotes: pretreatment peripheral blood. Each patient gave between 1 and 8 samples of peripheral blood mononuclear cells, which were collected pretreatment and during treatment. Assay used: immunoSEQ multiplex PCR; TCRdb lists only in-frame clones, some missing. The data hold about 74,000 clones, with 90% observed a single time. Trimming removed 4 bases from V and 0 bases from J; junction bases left unmatched: 6. This CDR3 has 18 residues. Germline V gives CDR1 SGHNT, CDR2 YYREEE (reference sequence). Sample: PBMCs, taken around atezolizumab (anti-PD-L1) treatment. The receptor was derived from a man in his sixties or seventies with urothelial cancer. The J gene is TRBJ2-4, the V gene TRBV5-4, with 14 nucleotides matching TRBD2. CDR3: CASSAGLAGVGAKNIQYF. CDR3 bases: TGTGCCAGCAGCGCGGGACTAGCGGGAGTGGGAGCCAAAAACATTCAGTACTTC.